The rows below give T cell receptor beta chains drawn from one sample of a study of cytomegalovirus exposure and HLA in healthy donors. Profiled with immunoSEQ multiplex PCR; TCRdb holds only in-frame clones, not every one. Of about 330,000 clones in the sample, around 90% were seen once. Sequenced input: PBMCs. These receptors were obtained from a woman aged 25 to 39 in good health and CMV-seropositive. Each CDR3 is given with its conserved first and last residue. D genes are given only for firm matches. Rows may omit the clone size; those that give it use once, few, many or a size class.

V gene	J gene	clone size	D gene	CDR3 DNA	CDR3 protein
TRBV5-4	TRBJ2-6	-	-	TGTGCCAGCAGCTCCGGCGGACTAGCAGGGGGATCTGGGGCCAACGTCCTGACTTTC	CASSSGGLAGGSGANVLTF
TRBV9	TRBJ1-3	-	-	TGTGCCAGCAGCCCCACAACCTCTGGAAACACCATATATTTT	CASSPTTSGNTIYF
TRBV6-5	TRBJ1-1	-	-	TGTGCCAGCAGTTACCGCGGGCCCGGTATCACTGAAGCTTTCTTT	CASSYRGPGITEAFF
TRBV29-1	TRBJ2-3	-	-	TGCAGCGTTGACAGTTGCGAGTATTTT	CSVDSCEYF
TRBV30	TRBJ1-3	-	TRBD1	TGTGCCTGGAGCACAGGGGAAGGAAACACCATATATTTT	CAWSTGEGNTIYF
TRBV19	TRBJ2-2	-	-	TGTGCCAGTAGGCACCAGAGCATCAACACCGGGGAGCTGTTTTTT	CASRHQSINTGELFF
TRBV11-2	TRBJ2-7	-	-	TGTGCCAGCAGCTTAGAGGTAGCCAACGAGCAGTACTTC	CASSLEVANEQYF
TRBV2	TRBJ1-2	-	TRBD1	TGTGCCAGCAGTGAAGTAGGGGGCTCTAACTATGGCTACACCTTC	CASSEVGGSNYGYTF
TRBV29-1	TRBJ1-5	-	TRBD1	TGCAGCGCTAGGACAGGGCCTGGGGGCAATCAGCCCCAGCATTTT	CSARTGPGGNQPQHF
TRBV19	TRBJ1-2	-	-	TGTGCCAGTAGTATCGGGACGCTGGGGGACTATGGCTACACCTTC	CASSIGTLGDYGYTF
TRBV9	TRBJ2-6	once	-	TGTGCCAGCAGCGAAGCCGTCCTGAGCTCTGGGGCCAACGTCCTGACTTTC	CASSEAVLSSGANVLTF
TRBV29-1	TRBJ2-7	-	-	TGCAGCGTTTTCCTCGACGAGCAGTACTTC	CSVFLDEQYF
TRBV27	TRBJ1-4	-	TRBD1	TGTGCCAGCAGTTTAAAGATAAACATCAGGGGGCGCTTTGAAAAACTGTTTTTT	CASSLKINIRGRFEKLFF
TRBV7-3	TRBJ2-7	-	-	TGTGCCAGCAGCGTCCTCAGCTCCCGGGACTACGAGCAGTACTTC	CASSVLSSRDYEQYF
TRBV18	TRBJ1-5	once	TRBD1	TGTGCCAGCTCACCCGGGCGACCAGGACAGGGGGCAGGACAGCCCCAGCATTTT	CASSPGRPGQGAGQPQHF
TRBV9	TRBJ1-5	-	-	TGTGCCAGCAGCGTAGGACAGGCGGAGCCCCAGCATTTT	CASSVGQAEPQHF
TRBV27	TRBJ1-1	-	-	TGTGCCAGCAGTTTGGGCCCCTCGCGGGAAGCTTTCTTT	CASSLGPSREAFF
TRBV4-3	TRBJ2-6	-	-	TGCGCCAGCAGCCCGGACACGGGTGGTGGGGCCAACGTCCTGACTTTC	CASSPDTGGGANVLTF
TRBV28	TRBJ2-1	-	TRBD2	TGTGCCAGCAGCCTTCCCGGGACTATCTACAATGAGCAGTTCTTC	CASSLPGTIYNEQFF
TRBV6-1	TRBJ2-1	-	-	TGTGCCAGCACCAAGGGGGAGGGATCCTACAATGAGCAGTTCTTC	CASTKGEGSYNEQFF
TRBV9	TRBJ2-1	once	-	TGTGCCAGCAGCGCATATACAGGTAGCTCCTACAATGAGCAGTTCTTC	CASSAYTGSSYNEQFF
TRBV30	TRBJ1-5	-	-	TGTGCCTGGACCGGACATTTTAGCAATCAGCCCCAGCATTTT	CAWTGHFSNQPQHF
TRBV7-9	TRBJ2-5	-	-	TGTGCCAGCAGCTTAAAGTCGGGGGCAGGGCCCTTCGGGACCCAGTACTTC	CASSLKSGAGPFGTQYF
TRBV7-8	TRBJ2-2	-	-	TGTGCCAGCAGCTTAGTAGGGACGAACACCGGGGAGCTGTTTTTT	CASSLVGTNTGELFF
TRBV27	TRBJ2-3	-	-	TGTGCCAGCAGTTTGGGTGGCATATTCACAGATACGCAGTATTTT	CASSLGGIFTDTQYF
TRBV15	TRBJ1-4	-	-	TGTGCCACCAGCAGAGATCAGGGTACTAATGAAAAACTGTTTTTT	CATSRDQGTNEKLFF
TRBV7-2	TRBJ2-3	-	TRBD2	TGTGCCAGCAGCTTAGTCGCTTCGACTAGCGGGAAAAGCACAGATACGCAGTATTTT	CASSLVASTSGKSTDTQYF
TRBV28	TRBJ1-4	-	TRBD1	TGTGCCAGCAGTTTAAGGGGACAGGGGGCGCGGAGTGAAAAACTGTTTTTT	CASSLRGQGARSEKLFF
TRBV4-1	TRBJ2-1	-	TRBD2	TGCGCCAGCCAAGGGGCGGGGGATGCGTGGCAGTTCTTC	CASQGAGDAWQFF
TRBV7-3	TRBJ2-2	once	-	TGTGCCAGCAGCTTAGGGCTTTCCGGGGAGCTGTTTTTT	CASSLGLSGELFF
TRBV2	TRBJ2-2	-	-	TGTGCCAGCAGTAAGAGCGGATACGGTGGCGGGGAGCTGTTTTTT	CASSKSGYGGGELFF